These 28 T cell receptor beta chains came from one sample sequenced in a study of cytotoxic CD8 clonotypes in ibrutinib-treated CLL. Generated by immunoSEQ multiplex PCR, the TCRdb table keeps only in-frame clones and is missing some. This sample carries approximately 150,000 clones, 70% to 85% of them seen once, and the ten largest clones take 3.5% to 5.5%. The sample consisted of PBMCs, taken after 24 months of ibrutinib treatment. The receptors were sampled from a human donor with chronic lymphocytic leukemia.

This chain links TRBV7-2 with TRBJ1-2; a possible D gene is TRBD1 (5 bases). The CDR3 has 14 residues. V dropped 8 bases and J dropped 8 bases, with 21 bases sitting between them. The germline V gene encodes CDR1 SGHTA and CDR2 FQGNSA. In nucleotides, the CDR3 is TGTGCCAGCCGGGGGGAGGGGACGGCGGGCGGCTACACCTTC. Translating it yields CASRGEGTAGGYTF.

V gene TRBV7-9 combines with J gene TRBJ2-2, with D uncertain. This CDR3 contains 15 residues. Trimming shortened V by 5 bases and J by 10 bases, and 20 bases separated the two germline ends. Germline V CDR1 and CDR2: SEHNR, FQNEAQ (reference sequence). DNA of the CDR3: TGTGCCAGCAGCCCCCACCGGTCGGTAGTCGAGGAGCTGTTTTTT. Translated: CASSPHRSVVEELFF.

This clone was observed once. The chain carries TRBV7-3 and TRBJ2-6; 7 nucleotides agree with TRBD1. The CDR3 totals 16 residues. V lost 3 bases, J lost 4 bases, and 6 bases stayed unmatched. Germline CDR1 reads SGHTA; CDR2 reads FQGTGA. The CDR3 DNA sequence: TGTGCCAGCAGCTTGCCAGGGGGATCCGGGGCCAACGTCCTGACTTTC. It is translated as CASSLPGGSGANVLTF.

This clone has a single count. The chain has TRBV27 and TRBJ1-1, with D hard to call. The V and J ends lost 3 bases and 5 bases respectively, with 10 bases between them. The CDR3 runs 13 residues. Germline V gives CDR1 MNHEY, CDR2 SMNVEV (reference sequence). CDR3 in amino acids: CASSFGMGTEAFF. Written as DNA, the CDR3 is TGTGCCAGCAGTTTTGGTATGGGGACTGAAGCTTTCTTT.

The rearrangement uses TRBV7-9 and TRBJ2-5; 9 bases line up with TRBD2. V trimming: 3 bases; J trimming: 1 base; junction bases outside the gene matches: 6. The CDR3 contains 16 residues. The germline CDR1 and CDR2 sequences are SEHNR and FQNEAQ (reference sequence). The CDR3 loop reads CASSFLAGNFQETQYF. Written as DNA, the CDR3 is TGTGCCAGCAGCTTCCTAGCGGGGAACTTCCAAGAGACCCAGTACTTC. Variable domain in full (rest from reference TRBV7-9 and TRBJ2-5): DTGVSQNPRHKITKRGQNVTFRCDPISEHNRLYWYRQTLGQGPEFLTYFQNEAQLEKSRLLSDRFSAERPKGSFSTLEIQRTEQGDSAMYLCASSFLAGNFQETQYFGPGTRLLVL.

This chain uses TRBV5-4 with TRBJ2-3; D uncertain. CDR3 length equals 16 residues. The V gene lost 0 bases and the J gene lost 0 bases, with 11 bases spanning the gap. Germline-derived CDR1 and CDR2 are SGHNT and YYREEE (reference sequence). The CDR3 nucleotides read TGTGCCAGCAGCTTGGAGCTCTACGCTAGCACAGATACGCAGTATTTT. Translating gives CASSLELYASTDTQYF.

The CDR3 sequence is CASSRDGQVAFF. The CDR3 DNA sequence: TGTGCCAGCAGTAGGGACGGGCAGGTAGCTTTCTTT. The chain recombines TRBV2 with TRBJ1-1, with TRBD1 as a possible D gene (5 bases). Germline loops: CDR1 SNHLY, CDR2 FYNNEI. Between the trimmed V and J ends, which lost 5 bases and 10 bases, there was a span of 14 bases. This CDR3 contains 12 residues.

J is TRBJ2-3 and V is TRBV11-2; no reliable D call. The length of the CDR3 is 15 residues. CDR1 and CDR2 from the germline V gene are SGHAT and FQNNGV. V was pared by 3 bases and J by 4 bases, with 14 bases between. The CDR3 nucleotides read TGTGCCAGCAGCTTCCTACCAACACCCCCAGATACGCAGTATTTT. As protein: CASSFLPTPPDTQYF.

V gene TRBV6-1 combines with J gene TRBJ1-1; D might be TRBD1 (6 bases). The V gene's germline CDR1 is MNHNS and CDR2 SASEGT. This CDR3 contains 14 residues. V lost 6 bases to trimming and J lost 1 base, with 12 bases between them. The CDR3 here is CASRAGQKNTEAFF. CDR3 nucleotides: TGTGCCAGCAGGGCCGGACAGAAGAACACTGAAGCTTTCTTT.

This rearrangement joins TRBV20-1 to TRBJ2-4; D uncertain. V was shortened by 8 bases and J by 5 bases, with 10 bases between the two germline ends. Germline CDR1 DFQATT, CDR2 SNEGSKA (reference sequence). The CDR3 sequence is 11 residues long. CDR3 sequence: CSPRDQNIQYF. The CDR3 bases are TGCAGTCCGAGAGACCAAAACATTCAGTACTTC.

The V gene is TRBV7-2, the J gene TRBJ2-7, with D possibly matching TRBD2 (5 bases). Trimming removed 3 bases from V and 3 bases from J, with 9 bases in between. Germline V gene lookup returns CDR1 SGHTA and CDR2 FQGNSA. The CDR3 loop spans 13 amino acids. CDR3: CASSLASSYEQYF. The CDR3 DNA reads TGTGCCAGCAGCTTGGCTAGCAGCTACGAGCAGTACTTC.

The chain employs TRBV5-4 and TRBJ2-3; 9 nucleotides line up with TRBD1. CDR1 and CDR2 (germline): SGHNT, YYREEE (reference sequence). The V segment lost 5 bases and the J segment 2 bases; nucleotides outside the gene matches: 3. The CDR3 has 14 residues. The CDR3 DNA reads TGTGCCAGCAGAGGACAGGGGAACACAGATACGCAGTATTTT. Encoded protein: CASRGQGNTDTQYF.

The gene calls are TRBV7-2 and TRBJ2-3; tentatively, D is TRBD2 (6 bases). Trimming removed 3 bases at V and 6 bases at J, with 16 bases between. From germline, CDR1 is SGHTA and CDR2 FQGNSA. The CDR3 covers 15 residues. CDR3 amino acids: CASSFYGGSRDTQYF. In DNA, the CDR3 is TGTGCCAGCAGCTTCTATGGGGGGAGCCGGGATACGCAGTATTTT.

This chain uses TRBV5-1 with TRBJ2-5; 12 bases line up with TRBD1. Trimming took 2 bases from V and 2 from J; bases not matched to a gene: 4. The CDR3 runs 16 residues. Germline-derived CDR1 and CDR2 are SGHRS and YFSETQ. In nucleotides, the CDR3 is TGCGCCAGCAGCTTCTCGGGACAGGGGGCACAAGAGACCCAGTACTTC. Its translation: CASSFSGQGAQETQYF.

The J gene is TRBJ2-1, the V gene TRBV10-3, with D possibly matching TRBD2 (5 bases). This CDR3 contains 13 residues. The germline V gene encodes CDR1 ENHRY and CDR2 SYGVKD. CDR3: CPCEGSDLSEQFF. The CDR3 DNA reads TGTCCCTGCGAGGGAAGCGATCTGAGTGAGCAGTTCTTC.

This sequence joins TRBV11-1 and TRBJ2-3; 11 nucleotides match TRBD2. From germline, CDR1 is SGHAT and CDR2 FQDESV (reference sequence). V dropped 4 bases and J dropped 3; count of bases not matched to a gene: 12. The CDR3 sequence is 18 residues long. This CDR3 is CASSSPRDSGGGTDTQYF. CDR3 nucleotide sequence: TGTGCCAGCAGCTCCCCCCGGGATAGCGGGGGGGGGACAGATACGCAGTATTTT.

The chain recombines TRBV4-3 with TRBJ2-7; the D is unclear. In germline, CDR1 is LGHNA, CDR2 YSLEER. The germline V and J ends were trimmed by 0 bases and 4 bases, with 7 bases remaining between them. The CDR3 totals 13 residues. This chain's CDR3 is CASSQEPGYEQYF. The CDR3 nucleotides read TGCGCCAGCAGCCAAGAACCAGGTTACGAGCAGTACTTC.

This clone is a singleton in its sample. The chain couples TRBV30 to TRBJ2-7; possibly TRBD1 for D (5 bases). The V end lost 0 bases, the J end lost 6 bases, and 12 bases lay between the germline ends. Germline values: CDR1 GTSNPN, CDR2 SVGIG (reference sequence). This CDR3 is built from 13 residues. The CDR3 loop is CAWSVGAGFEQYF. The DNA of the CDR3 is TGTGCCTGGAGTGTTGGGGCAGGGTTCGAGCAGTACTTC.

The chain combines TRBV7-2 with TRBJ1-5; D is uncertain. Germline CDR1 is SGHTA and CDR2 is FQGNSA. Trimming removed 5 bases at V and 1 base at J, with 3 bases between. The CDR3 runs 12 residues. In nucleotides, the CDR3 is TGTGCCAGCAGCCGAAGCAATCAGCCCCAGCATTTT. It translates to CASSRSNQPQHF.

This rearrangement joins TRBV6-6 to TRBJ1-1; 7 positions agree with TRBD1. J lost 5 bases, V lost 1 base, and 4 bases had no gene match. CDR3 size: 14 residues. The germline V gene has CDR1 MNHNY and CDR2 SVGAGI (reference sequence). CDR3 residues: CASSYLGGWTEAFF. In DNA, the CDR3 is TGTGCCAGCAGTTACTTAGGGGGCTGGACTGAAGCTTTCTTT.

V usage is TRBV19 and J usage is TRBJ1-2; 7 nucleotides agree with TRBD1. V was pared by 3 bases and J by 6 bases, with 16 bases of the junction left unmatched. CDR3 length: 17 amino acids. Germline V gives CDR1 LNHDA, CDR2 SQIVND (reference sequence). CDR3 nucleotide sequence: TGTGCCAGTAGTATCTGGCGTAGACAGGGCGGGGAGAATGGCTACACCTTC. It yields the protein CASSIWRRQGGENGYTF.

This chain uses TRBV27 with TRBJ2-2, with 8 bases matching TRBD2. The CDR3 has 15 amino acids. The V gene end was trimmed by 3 bases and the J gene end by 6 bases; junction bases not matched to a gene: 6. The germline CDR1 and CDR2 sequences are MNHEY and SMNVEV (reference sequence). The CDR3 region is CASSFAGGNAGELFF. CDR3 nucleotides: TGTGCCAGCAGTTTCGCGGGGGGCAACGCCGGGGAGCTGTTTTTT.

This clone was recorded once. The chain carries TRBV7-2 and TRBJ1-1; D possibly corresponds to TRBD1 (5 bases). In germline, CDR1 is SGHTA, CDR2 FQGNSA. The CDR3 length is 14 residues. V shed 6 bases and J shed 7 bases, with 18 bases lying between them. The CDR3, as DNA: TGTGCCAGCAGACCTCCCCAAGGGGTAATTGAAGCTTTCTTT. This codes for CASRPPQGVIEAFF.

The chain employs TRBV10-3 and TRBJ2-7; possibly TRBD2 for D (5 bases). The CDR3 runs 14 residues. The V gene lost 7 bases and the J gene lost 2 bases, with 15 bases spanning the gap. Germline V lookup: CDR1 ENHRY, CDR2 SYGVKD. The CDR3 region has the DNA TGTGCCATCAAGACGGGAACAAGAACCTACGAGCAGTACTTC. Its translation is CAIKTGTRTYEQYF.

The V gene is TRBV2, the J gene TRBJ1-5; TRBD1 might be the D (6 bases). The germline V and J ends were trimmed by 6 bases and 0 bases, with 12 bases remaining between them. The CDR3 consists of 15 residues. From germline, CDR1 is SNHLY and CDR2 FYNNEI. The CDR3 is CASRQDSLSNQPQHF. DNA of the CDR3: TGTGCCAGCAGACAGGACAGCCTTAGCAATCAGCCCCAGCATTTT.

The V call is TRBV7-2, the J call TRBJ1-4; D gene ambiguous. The CDR3 spans 13 residues. V was shortened by 0 bases and J by 8 bases, with 7 bases between the two germline ends. Germline V gene sequence: CDR1 SGHTA, CDR2 FQGNSA. The CDR3 loop reads CASSLAVREKLFF. CDR3 DNA: TGTGCCAGCAGCTTAGCGGTGAGGGAAAAACTGTTTTTT.

This clone was counted once. The chain joins TRBV5-6 to TRBJ1-5; unclear D gene. The CDR3 is 12 residues long. Trimming left V 2 bases short and J 6 bases short, with 6 bases between. CDR1 and CDR2 from the germline V gene are SGHDT and YYEEEE. The CDR3 DNA follows: TGTGCCAGCAGCTTACGGGGTCAGCCCCAGCATTTT. It specifies CASSLRGQPQHF.

The chain links TRBV7-2 to TRBJ2-7; D is possibly TRBD1 (6 bases). Germline V gene lookup returns CDR1 SGHTA and CDR2 FQGNSA. The CDR3 loop spans 16 amino acids. Trimming removed 4 bases at V and 5 bases at J, with 21 bases between. The DNA of the CDR3 is TGTGCCAGCAGCTCATCCTACCCTAAGAGGGACAACGAGCAGTACTTC. Translation: CASSSSYPKRDNEQYF.